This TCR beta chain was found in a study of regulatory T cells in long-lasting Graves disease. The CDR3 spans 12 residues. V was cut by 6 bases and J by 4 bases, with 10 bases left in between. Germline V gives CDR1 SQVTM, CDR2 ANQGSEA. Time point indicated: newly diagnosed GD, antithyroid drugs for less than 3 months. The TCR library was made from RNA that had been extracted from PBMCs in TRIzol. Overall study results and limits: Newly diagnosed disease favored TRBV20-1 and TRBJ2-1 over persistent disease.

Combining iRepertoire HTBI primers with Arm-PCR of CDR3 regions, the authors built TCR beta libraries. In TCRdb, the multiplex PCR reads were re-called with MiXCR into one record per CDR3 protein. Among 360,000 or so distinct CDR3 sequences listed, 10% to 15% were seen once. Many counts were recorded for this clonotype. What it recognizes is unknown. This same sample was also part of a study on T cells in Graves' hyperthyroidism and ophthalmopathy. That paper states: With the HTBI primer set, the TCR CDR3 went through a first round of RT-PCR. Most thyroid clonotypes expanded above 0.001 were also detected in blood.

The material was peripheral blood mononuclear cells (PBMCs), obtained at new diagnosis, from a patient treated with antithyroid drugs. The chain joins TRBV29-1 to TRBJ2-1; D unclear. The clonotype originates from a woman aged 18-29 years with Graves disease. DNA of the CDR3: TGCAGCGTGGCGACACTATACAATGAGCAGTTCTTC. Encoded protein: CSVATLYNEQFF.